The rows below give T cell receptor beta chains drawn from one sample of a study of shared clonotypes between healthy human individuals. The data were produced by immunoSEQ multiplex PCR, yet TCRdb's version contains in-frame clones alone and is incomplete. The table lists roughly 2.2 million clones, less than 95% of them singletons, with around 0.35% in the top ten. The sequencing sample was made of naive CD4+ T cells from PBMCs. Receptors originate from a man younger than 35 in good health. Some clones in this sample may be carry-over from other donors' samples. The CDR3 runs from the conserved cysteine through the conserved F or W. Fields, in order: V gene, J gene, CDR3 protein.

V: TRBV12-5; J: TRBJ1-2; CDR3: CASGVGSYGYTF
V: TRBV7-9; J: TRBJ1-4; CDR3: CASSSGDSSNEKLFF
V: TRBV19; J: TRBJ2-1; CDR3: CASSIRQGSYNEQFF
V: TRBV6-5; J: TRBJ1-1; CDR3: CASSTQGDTEAFF
V: TRBV27; J: TRBJ2-3; CDR3: CASSFPGLAGGSTDTQYF
V: TRBV9; J: TRBJ2-3; CDR3: CASSGFSARTDTQYF
V: TRBV5-1; J: TRBJ2-7; CDR3: CASSLFPAQTYEQYF
V: TRBV18; J: TRBJ2-5; CDR3: CASSPGTGVEETQYF
V: TRBV27; J: TRBJ2-5; CDR3: CASTRPVGETQYF
V: TRBV7-3; J: TRBJ2-1; CDR3: CASSLRGLGDNEQFF
V: TRBV5-1; J: TRBJ2-4; CDR3: CASSEDGIRGIQYF
V: TRBV2; J: TRBJ2-2; CDR3: CASSESTSGSLLFF
V: TRBV18; J: TRBJ2-7; CDR3: CASSPDRNHYEQYF
V: TRBV21-1; J: TRBJ1-1; CDR3: CASISKPEAFF
V: TRBV10-3; J: TRBJ1-5; CDR3: CAIRTDLNQPQHF
V: TRBV15; J: TRBJ1-5; CDR3: CATSRIPGTLNQPQHF
V: TRBV10-3; J: TRBJ1-1; CDR3: CAIPRDRGDPEAFF
V: TRBV28; J: TRBJ1-1; CDR3: CASSQSMREGAFF
V: TRBV6-1; J: TRBJ2-2; CDR3: CASSEGTANTGELFF
V: TRBV4-3; J: TRBJ2-2; CDR3: CASSQLQTGGALGELFF
V: TRBV9; J: TRBJ1-4; CDR3: CASSWGQGSNEKLFF
V: TRBV5-6; J: TRBJ2-7; CDR3: CASSFRMTSAYEQYF
V: TRBV6-5; J: TRBJ1-6; CDR3: CASSYSGPYNSPLHF
V: TRBV5-1; J: TRBJ2-3; CDR3: CASSLSGSGTDTQYF
V: TRBV9; J: TRBJ1-5; CDR3: CASSEGEGGRNQPQHF
V: TRBV6-5; J: TRBJ1-2; CDR3: CASSYSHSGTGYGYTF
V: TRBV9; J: TRBJ2-1; CDR3: CASSLDRNNEQFF
V: TRBV19; J: TRBJ2-5; CDR3: CASSATGTLETQYF